This TCR beta chain derives from a study of T cells in Graves' hyperthyroidism and ophthalmopathy. This clonotype was recorded a few times. Each patient was aged 18 to 65 and had newly diagnosed hyperthyroidism of under 2 months' duration. RNA transcripts served as the template for amplifying TCR beta CDR3 regions. HTBI primers were the set used in a first-round RT-PCR of the TCR CDR3. TCRdb called the multiplex PCR reads again in MiXCR, with one record for every CDR3 protein. This table has around 520,000 distinct CDR3 sequences, around 15% appearing once. The sample consisted of blood. The clonotype comes from a woman aged 40 to 50 with Graves' hyperthyroidism.

The CDR3, as DNA: TGCAGCGTAGAAATCCAGGGAGCGTACAATGAGCAGTTCTTC. Translated, it gives CSVEIQGAYNEQFF. The chain combines TRBV29-1 with TRBJ2-1; possibly TRBD1 or TRBD2 for D (5 bases each). V shed 6 bases and J shed 4 bases, with 16 bases lying between them. Germline CDR1 and CDR2: SQVTM and ANQGSEA. This CDR3 region has 14 residues.